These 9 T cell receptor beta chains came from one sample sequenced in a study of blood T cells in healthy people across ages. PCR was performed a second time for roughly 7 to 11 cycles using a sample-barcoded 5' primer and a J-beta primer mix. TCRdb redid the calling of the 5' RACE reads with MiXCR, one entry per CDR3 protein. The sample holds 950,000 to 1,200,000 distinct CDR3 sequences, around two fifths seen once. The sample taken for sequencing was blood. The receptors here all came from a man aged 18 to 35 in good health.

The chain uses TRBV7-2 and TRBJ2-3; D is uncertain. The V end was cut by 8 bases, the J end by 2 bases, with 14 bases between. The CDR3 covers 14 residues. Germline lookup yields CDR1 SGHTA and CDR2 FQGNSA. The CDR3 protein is CASEVGQPTDTQYF. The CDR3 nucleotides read TGTGCCAGCGAAGTTGGGCAGCCCACAGATACGCAGTATTTT.

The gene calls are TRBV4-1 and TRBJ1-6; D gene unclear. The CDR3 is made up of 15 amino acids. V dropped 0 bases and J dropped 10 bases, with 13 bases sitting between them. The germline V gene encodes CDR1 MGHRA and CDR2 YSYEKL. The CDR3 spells CASSQEGRAWSPLHF. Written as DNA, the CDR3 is TGCGCCAGCAGCCAAGAAGGGAGGGCATGGTCACCCCTCCACTTT.

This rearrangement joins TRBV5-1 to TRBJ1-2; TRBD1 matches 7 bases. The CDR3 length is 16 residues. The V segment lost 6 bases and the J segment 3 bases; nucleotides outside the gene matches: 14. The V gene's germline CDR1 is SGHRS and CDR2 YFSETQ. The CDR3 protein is CASTPYRDREDYGYTF. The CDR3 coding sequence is TGCGCCAGCACCCCTTACCGGGACAGAGAGGACTATGGCTACACCTTC.

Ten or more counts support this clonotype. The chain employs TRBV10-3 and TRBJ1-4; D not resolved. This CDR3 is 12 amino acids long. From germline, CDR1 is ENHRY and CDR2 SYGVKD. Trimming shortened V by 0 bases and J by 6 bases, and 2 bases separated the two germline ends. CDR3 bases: TGTGCCATCAGTGAGTCGGATGAAAAACTGTTTTTT. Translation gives CAISESDEKLFF.

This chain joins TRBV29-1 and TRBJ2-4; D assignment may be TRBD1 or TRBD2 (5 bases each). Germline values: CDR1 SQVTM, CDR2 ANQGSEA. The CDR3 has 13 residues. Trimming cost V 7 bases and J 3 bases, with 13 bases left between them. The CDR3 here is CSAVGRSKNIQYF. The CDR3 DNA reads TGCAGCGCCGTGGGACGAAGCAAAAACATTCAGTACTTC.

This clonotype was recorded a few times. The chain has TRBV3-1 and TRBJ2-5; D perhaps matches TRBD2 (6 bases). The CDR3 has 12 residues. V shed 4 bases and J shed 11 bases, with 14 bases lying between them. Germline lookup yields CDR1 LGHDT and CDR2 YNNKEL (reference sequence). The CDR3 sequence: CASSRRGDEQYF. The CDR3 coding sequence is TGTGCCAGCAGCCGTCGCGGGGATGAGCAGTACTTC.

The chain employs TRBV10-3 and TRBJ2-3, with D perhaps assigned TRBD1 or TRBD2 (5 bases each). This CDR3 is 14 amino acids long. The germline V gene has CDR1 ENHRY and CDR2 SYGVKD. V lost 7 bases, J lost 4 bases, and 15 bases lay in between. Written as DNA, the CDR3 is TGTGCCATCATGGGGGATCAGGGCCCAGATACGCAGTATTTT. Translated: CAIMGDQGPDTQYF.

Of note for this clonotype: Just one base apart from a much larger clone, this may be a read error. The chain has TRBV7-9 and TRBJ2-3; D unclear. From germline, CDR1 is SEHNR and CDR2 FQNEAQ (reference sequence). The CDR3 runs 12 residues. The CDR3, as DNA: TGTACCAGCAGCTTAGAAGAAGATACGCAGTATTTT. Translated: CTSSLEEDTQYF.

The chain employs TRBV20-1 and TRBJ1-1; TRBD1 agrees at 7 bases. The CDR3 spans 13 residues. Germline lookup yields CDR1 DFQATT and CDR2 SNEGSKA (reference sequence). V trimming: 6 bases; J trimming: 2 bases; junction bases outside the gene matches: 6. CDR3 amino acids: CSAADRTNTEAFF. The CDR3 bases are TGCAGTGCCGCGGACAGGACAAACACTGAAGCTTTCTTT.